This T cell receptor beta chain was identified during a study of blood T cells in healthy people across ages. Using a J-beta primer mix together with a sample-barcoded 5' primer, a second PCR was run for roughly 6 to 12 cycles. Via MiXCR, TCRdb re-called the 5' RACE reads, giving one row per CDR3 protein. This table holds 650,000 to 900,000 distinct CDR3 sequences, 62% found once. The study's findings and limits: Measured against age, TCR beta diversity per million T cells decreased in a roughly linear manner.

With regard to this clonotype: The antigen is unknown.

Germline CDR1 reads SGHTA; CDR2 reads FQGTGA. Trimming at V came to 5 bases and at J to 5 bases, leaving 7 bases not matched to a gene. CDR3 length equals 14 residues. This chain uses TRBV7-3 with TRBJ1-2, with 8 nucleotides matching TRBD1. The clonotype comes from a man younger than 45 in good health. Sequenced material: blood. This CDR3 reads CASSPQGAEYGYTF. The CDR3, as DNA: TGTGCCAGCAGCCCTCAGGGGGCGGAATATGGCTACACCTTC.